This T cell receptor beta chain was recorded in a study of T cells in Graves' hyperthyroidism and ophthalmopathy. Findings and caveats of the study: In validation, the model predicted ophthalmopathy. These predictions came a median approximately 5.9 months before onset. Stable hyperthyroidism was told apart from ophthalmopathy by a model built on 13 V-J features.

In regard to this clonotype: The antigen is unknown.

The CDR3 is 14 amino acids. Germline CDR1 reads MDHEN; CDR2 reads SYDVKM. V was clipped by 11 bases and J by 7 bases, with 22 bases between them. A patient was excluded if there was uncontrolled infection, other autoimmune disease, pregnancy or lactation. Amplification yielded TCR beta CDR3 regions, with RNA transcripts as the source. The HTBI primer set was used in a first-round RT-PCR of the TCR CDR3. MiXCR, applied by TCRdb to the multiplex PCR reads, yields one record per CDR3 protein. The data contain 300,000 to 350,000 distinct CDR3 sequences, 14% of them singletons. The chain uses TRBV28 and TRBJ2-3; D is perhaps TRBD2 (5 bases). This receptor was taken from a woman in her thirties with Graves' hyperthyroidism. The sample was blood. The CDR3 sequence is CADIEGHNLHTQYF. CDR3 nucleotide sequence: TGTGCCGACATCGAGGGCCACAATCTACATACGCAGTATTTT.